One sample yielded the 30 T cell receptor delta chains listed below, sequenced in a study of γδ T cells in repeated Plasmodium falciparum infection. Gammadelta T cells were flow-sorted from PBMC into Vgamma9/Vdelta2+ and Vdelta2-negative populations for bulk analysis. TCRdb reapplied CATT to the multiplex PCR reads. The table shows tens of thousands of delta-chain clones, with more than 0.85% occurring only once. The specimen sequenced was gamma-delta T cells from blood. The source of these receptors is a pool of human donors (malaria-infected and uninfected, not separated).

This clone turned up a few times. TCRdb lists the protein of a much larger clone for this DNA, which differs at residue 12, so this is likely a read error; the protein given here is translated from the DNA itself. V usage is TRDV1 and J usage is TRDJ1; a possible D gene is TRDD3 (5 bases). TCRdb leaves out the J gene; it was filled in here by matching the DNA to germline. The V gene lost 2 bases and the J gene lost 0 bases, with 22 bases spanning the gap. The CDR3 runs 19 residues. From germline, CDR1 is TSWWSYY and CDR2 QGS. CDR3 amino acids: CALGETWGPSGEYTDKLIF. The CDR3 bases are TGTGCTCTTGGGGAAACGTGGGGTCCCTCAGGGGAGTACACCGATAAACTCATCTTT.

Only a few counts were recorded for this clone. The amino acid sequence in TCRdb belongs to a much larger clone and departs from this DNA's translation at residue 4, likely a sequencing read error; the sequence shown is translated from the DNA. The genes are TRDV1 and TRDJ1, with no clear D. TCRdb offers no J gene call, so here the DNA was matched to germline to obtain one. The length of the CDR3 is 16 residues. The germline CDR1 and CDR2 sequences are TSWWSYY and QGS. CDR3: CALRETRAAYTDKLIF. The CDR3 DNA sequence: TGTGCTCTTAGGGAAACAAGGGCCGCGTACACCGATAAACTCATCTTT.

The table lists this clone with a few counts. This DNA's translation and the protein TCRdb lists, from a much larger clone, do not match at residue 14, likely due to a read error; the protein shown is translated from the DNA. The rearrangement links TRDV2 to TRDJ1; 7 positions agree with TRDD3. CDR1 and CDR2 (germline): GEAIGNYY, EKD. The CDR3 sequence is 15 residues long. In DNA form, the CDR3 reads TGTGCCTGTGACTACTGGGGCTCCCAAGGGGATAAACTCACCTTT. Its translation is CACDYWGSQGDKLTF.

Note on this clone: A single base is all that separates this from a far larger clone, so a read error is likely. No J gene call was made, and the V gene is TRAV38-2/DV8; the D call in the table, TRDD3, was not verified against the DNA. This CDR3 has 24 amino acids. CDR1 TSESDYY and CDR2 QEAYKQQN come from the germline V gene. CDR3 nucleotides: TGTGCTTATAGGAGCGAGGTAGGAATCCTACGGTCCCACTGGGGGATACTGAACACCGATAAACTCATCTTC. As protein: CAYRSEVGILRSHWGILNTDKLIF.

This clone was picked up a small number of times. A far larger clone is off by one base, so a read error is likely. Other DNA sequences within the sample encode an identical CDR3. This sequence joins TRDV2 and TRDJ3; the match to TRDD3 covers 7 bases. Matching the DNA to germline supplied the J gene, which TCRdb does not give. Germline V lookup: CDR1 GEAIGNYY, CDR2 EKD. The CDR3 has 19 amino acids. In nucleotides, the CDR3 is TGCGCCTGTGACACCGCTGGGGGGCCTAGCTCCTGGGACACCCGACAGATGTTTTTC. This gives the protein CACDTAGGPSSWDTRQMFF.

This clone appeared a few times. A read error likely explains why the TCRdb protein, taken from a much larger clone, differs from this DNA's translation at residue 14; the protein shown is translated from the DNA. The chain uses TRDV2 and TRDJ1; D perhaps matches TRDD3 (6 bases). TCRdb records no J gene; here it was assigned by comparing the DNA to germline. Trimming pared 3 bases from V and 0 bases from J, leaving 34 bases between. The germline CDR1 and CDR2 sequences are GEAIGNYY and EKD. This CDR3 contains 22 residues. This CDR3 reads CACDPILAGDPSRDFDTDKLIF. The DNA of the CDR3 is TGTGCCTGTGACCCCATTTTGGCTGGGGACCCTAGTAGGGACTTCGACACCGATAAACTCATCTTT.

This clone was seen more than once but under ten times. This sequence is one base from a far larger clone and is likely a read error. The same CDR3 arises from other DNA sequences in this sample as well. The chain has TRDV1 and TRDJ1; 7 bases align to TRDD3. This CDR3 is built from 16 residues. CDR1 is TSWWSYY, CDR2 QGS, per germline. CDR3 sequence reads: CALGELGGILEGKLIF. DNA for the CDR3: TGCGCTCTTGGGGAACTGGGAGGGATACTCGAGGGCAAACTCATCTTT.

This clone was seen more than once but under ten times. It is likely a read error: a sequence one base away is far more abundant. Distinct nucleotide sequences in the sample also encode this CDR3. This chain joins TRDV2 and TRDJ1, with 11 bases matching TRDD3. No J segment appears in TCRdb, so it was assigned here by matching the sequence to germline. This CDR3 comprises 16 residues. CDR1 and CDR2 (germline): GEAIGNYY, EKD. V was pared by 7 bases and J by 5 bases, with 14 bases of the junction left unmatched. CDR3 DNA: TGTGCCTGCTCAGGACTGGGGGATAACCCACCTGATAAACTCATCTTT. Protein sequence: CACSGLGDNPPDKLIF.

There are a few counts of this clone. The TCRdb protein comes from a much larger clone and disagrees with this DNA's translation at residue 13, likely due to a read error; the protein given here is derived from the DNA. For the CDR3, the DNA is TGTGCTCTTGGGCATACTTCAAGCTGGGTGGTTCTGTGCACCGATAAACTCATCTTT. It encodes CALGHTSSWVVLCTDKLIF. The V and J genes are TRDV1 and TRDJ1; possible D gene TRDD3, 5 bases. Since TCRdb gives no J gene, matching the DNA to germline was used here to assign it. Trimming left V 5 bases short and J 1 base short, with 26 bases between. Looked up from germline, CDR1 is TSWWSYY and CDR2 is QGS. The CDR3 has 19 residues.

A note on this clone: The protein held in TCRdb is that of a much larger clone and does not match this DNA's translation at residue 19, likely because of a read error; the protein shown is translated from the DNA. CDR3 region: CACDGPVLGDTRSSWDTRRMFF. For the CDR3, the DNA is TGTGCCTGTGACGGCCCTGTCCTGGGGGATACGCGTAGCTCCTGGGACACCCGACGGATGTTTTTC. The V call is TRDV2, the J call TRDJ3; 12 bases match TRDD3. TCRdb offers no J gene call, so here the DNA was matched to germline to obtain one. In germline, CDR1 is GEAIGNYY, CDR2 EKD. CDR3 length: 22 amino acids.

This clone has just a few counts. TCRdb pairs this DNA with a much larger clone's protein that differs at residue 8, likely a read error; the protein shown was translated from the DNA. The chain is built from TRDV1 and TRDJ1; D not certain. Germline V gene sequence: CDR1 TSWWSYY, CDR2 QGS. The CDR3 spans 17 residues. Trimming took off 2 bases at V and 0 bases at J, with 16 bases between the two ends. The CDR3 protein is CALGEYEESLNTDKLIF. The CDR3 nucleotides read TGTGCTCTTGGGGAATATGAGGAGTCCCTAAACACCGATAAACTCATCTTT.

As concerns this clone: A far larger clone is one base from this, pointing to a likely read error. Other DNA sequences in this sample translate to the same CDR3. The rearrangement links TRDV1 to TRDJ4, with D tentatively TRDD3 (6 bases). Because TCRdb records no J gene, it was assigned here through a match of the DNA to germline. The germline V gene has CDR1 TSWWSYY and CDR2 QGS. V was trimmed by 0 bases and J by 0 bases, leaving 20 bases between them. This CDR3 has 18 amino acids. CDR3 in DNA: TGTGCTCTTGGGGAACTGGCCCAATTACGGGGGAGAACCAGACCCCTGATCTTT. Encoded protein: CALGELAQLRGRTRPLIF.

This clone showed up just a few times. TCRdb attributes to this sequence the protein of a much larger clone, which differs from the DNA translation at residue 13; a read error is likely, and the protein displayed is translated from the DNA. This chain uses TRDV1 with TRDJ1; 8 bases are shared with TRDD3. In the absence of a J gene in TCRdb, the DNA was matched to germline to assign it here. Looked up from germline, CDR1 is TSWWSYY and CDR2 is QGS. This CDR3 has 18 amino acids. V gave up 2 bases and J gave up 3 bases; unmatched junction bases: 14. CDR3 sequence (DNA): TGTGCTCTTGGGGAAGAAACCCCTACTGGGGGTTTCGCCGATAAACTCATCTTT. Its translation: CALGEETPTGGFADKLIF.

Comments on this clone: A far more abundant clone sits one base away, making this likely a read error. The same CDR3 can be traced to other DNA sequences in this sample. The J gene is TRDJ1, the V gene TRDV1; TRDD3 agrees at 12 bases. The J gene is not listed in TCRdb, so it was assigned here from a DNA match to germline. The CDR3 loop spans 25 amino acids. The V gene's germline CDR1 is TSWWSYY and CDR2 QGS. J gave up 3 bases and V 3 bases, and 32 bases lay outside the gene matches. The CDR3 loop is CALGEPHTRPSTKFNWGIHSDKLIF. CDR3 DNA sequence: TGTGCTCTTGGGGAGCCCCATACCAGGCCTTCTACCAAGTTTAACTGGGGGATACACTCCGATAAACTCATCTTT.

In its sample, this clone was seen a few times. A far larger clone is a single base away, which makes a read error likely. The same CDR3 arises from other DNA sequences in this sample as well. The chain employs TRDV1 and TRDJ1, with D tentatively TRDD3 (6 bases). No J segment appears in TCRdb, so it was assigned here by matching the sequence to germline. The length of the CDR3 is 19 residues. Germline V gene data show CDR1 as TSWWSYY and CDR2 as QGS. The CDR3 loop reads CALGEFSKRFRTGFKELIF. In nucleotides, the CDR3 is TGCGCTCTTGGGGAATTCTCTAAAAGATTCCGTACTGGGTTTAAGGAACTCATCTTT.

This clone has only a few counts. A far larger clone is one nucleotide away, so this likely arose from a read error. This specimen includes other DNA sequences encoding the same CDR3. This chain connects TRDV1 to TRDJ1, with D possibly being TRDD3 (5 bases). Here the J gene was assigned by germline matching of the DNA, as TCRdb has none. This CDR3 spans 16 amino acids. CDR1 is TSWWSYY, CDR2 QGS, per germline. CDR3 residues: CALGELPGGYTDKLIF. In DNA, the CDR3 is TGTGCTCTCGGGGAACTCCCCGGGGGTTACACCGATAAACTCATCTTT.

This clone has only a few counts. TCRdb's listed protein matches a much larger clone and diverges from this DNA's translation at residue 12, likely through a read error; the protein shown comes from the DNA. The chain is built from TRDV1 and TRDJ1; 10 bases line up with TRDD3. The J gene comes from matching the DNA to germline here; TCRdb lacks it. CDR1 is TSWWSYY, CDR2 QGS, per germline. V dropped 0 bases and J dropped 1; count of bases not matched to a gene: 23. The CDR3 extends over 23 amino acids. CDR3 residues: CALGELAHQIGGGGYQPTDKLIF. CDR3 sequence (DNA): TGTGCTCTTGGGGAACTAGCCCATCAAATTGGAGGTGGGGGATACCAACCCACCGATAAACTCATCTTT.

This clone was detected only a few times. Since a far larger clone is one base different, this is likely a read error. This CDR3 is also generated by other DNA sequences in the sample. J is TRDJ1 and V is TRDV1; 9 nucleotides agree with TRDD3. This CDR3 contains 20 residues. CDR1 TSWWSYY and CDR2 QGS come from the germline V gene. Trimming removed 1 base from V and 5 bases from J; junction bases left unmatched: 20. CDR3: CALGERETQYWGITEDKLIF. In nucleotides, the CDR3 is TGTGCTCTTGGGGAACGTGAGACGCAGTATTGGGGGATAACTGAAGATAAACTCATCTTT.

Concerning this clone: The protein held in TCRdb is that of a much larger clone and does not match this DNA's translation at residue 5, likely because of a read error; the protein shown is translated from the DNA. The chain carries TRDV2 and TRDJ1; D perhaps matches TRDD3 (6 bases). Trimming stripped 3 bases from V and 2 bases from J, with 12 bases between. The CDR3 loop spans 14 amino acids. Germline V gene data show CDR1 as GEAIGNYY and CDR2 as EKD. The CDR3 bases are TGTGCCTGTGACGCCGGTGGGGGTACCGATAAACTCATCTTT. This sequence encodes CACDAGGGTDKLIF.

Points on this clone: A far larger clone is one base from this, pointing to a likely read error. Other DNA sequences in the same sample also yield this CDR3. J is TRDJ1 and V is TRDV2, with a possible D match to TRDD3 (6 bases). Because TCRdb records no J gene, it was assigned here through a match of the DNA to germline. There are 18 residues in the CDR3. V was cut by 0 bases and J by 2 bases, with 21 bases left in between. CDR1 is GEAIGNYY and CDR2 is EKD in the germline V gene. The CDR3 sequence: CACDTVGGTSGNTDKLIF. The CDR3 DNA follows: TGTGCCTGTGACACCGTGGGGGGGACTTCGGGGAATACCGATAAACTCATCTTT.

The chain employs TRDV3 and TRDJ1; D remains ambiguous. Here the J gene came from matching the DNA to germline, since TCRdb omits it. Germline CDR1 is TVYSNPD and CDR2 is GDNSRS (reference sequence). The CDR3 length is 19 residues. Trimming stripped 5 bases from V and 2 bases from J, with 33 bases between. CDR3: CATPEASGAHARVTDKLIF. The CDR3 region has the DNA TGTGCCACACCCGAGGCCTCCGGAGCCCATGCCAGGGTGACCGATAAACTCATCTTT. Using reference TRDV3 and TRDJ1 for the parts outside the CDR3, the full variable domain is CDKVTQSSPDQTVASGSEVVLLCTYDTVYSNPDLFWYRIRPDYSFQFVFYGDNSRSEGADFTQGRFSVKHILTQKAFHLVISPVRTEDSATYYCATPEASGAHARVTDKLIFGKGTRVTVEP.

About this clone itself: TCRdb's listed protein matches a much larger clone and diverges from this DNA's translation at residue 11, likely through a read error; the protein shown comes from the DNA. The genes are TRDV3 and TRDJ1, with 8 bases fitting TRDD3. The J gene, absent from TCRdb, was called here by matching the DNA to germline. The CDR3 spans 18 residues. Losses at the gene ends were 3 bases for V and 2 bases for J; bases not matched to a gene: 20. Germline CDR1 is TVYSNPD and CDR2 is GDNSRS (reference sequence). DNA for the CDR3: TGTGCCTTGTGGCCTTCACGCAGGGGATACACATTTACCGATAAACTCATCTTT. Protein: CALWPSRRGYTFTDKLIF.

This clone has ten or more counts. Other DNA sequences within the sample encode an identical CDR3. The chain couples TRDV1 to TRDJ1, with 10 positions matching TRDD3. The length of the CDR3 is 22 residues. Germline V lookup: CDR1 TSWWSYY, CDR2 QGS. V was pared by 0 bases and J by 2 bases, with 21 bases of the junction left unmatched. The CDR3 here is CALGELLRVSDWGDTRTDKLIF. The DNA for the CDR3 is TGTGCTCTTGGGGAACTCCTACGTGTCTCGGACTGGGGGGATACGAGGACCGATAAACTCATCTTT.

This clone has more than one count but fewer than ten. The protein in TCRdb stems from a much larger clone and differs at residue 3 from this DNA's translation, likely a read error; here the protein is translated from the DNA. The V gene is TRDV2, the J gene TRDJ1, with 10 nucleotides matching TRDD3. The J gene was missing in TCRdb and was found by matching the end of the DNA to germline. The germline V gene encodes CDR1 GEAIGNYY and CDR2 EKD. V dropped 9 bases and J dropped 1; count of bases not matched to a gene: 34. This CDR3 comprises 23 residues. As DNA, the CDR3 is TGTGCCCGTGGCAAACACTTCCTAATGAGGGGGATACGCTCCCGGGGTTGCACCGATAAACTCATCTTT. The encoded protein is CARGKHFLMRGIRSRGCTDKLIF.

This clone was seen a handful of times. TCRdb's protein, taken from a much larger clone, differs from this DNA's translation at residue 5, likely owing to a read error; the protein displayed comes from the DNA. V usage is TRDV1 and J usage is TRDJ1; weak D call: TRDD3 (5 bases). The CDR3 contains 19 residues. The V end lost 5 bases, the J end lost 1 base, and 26 bases lay between the germline ends. Germline V gives CDR1 TSWWSYY, CDR2 QGS. The CDR3 is CALGSLTRGPPGSTDKLIF. The CDR3 region has the DNA TGTGCTCTTGGGTCCCTAACGAGGGGACCCCCCGGGAGCACCGATAAACTCATCTTT.

Of note for this clone: A far larger clone lies a single base away; this is likely a read error. Other DNA sequences in this sample translate to the same CDR3. V and J are TRDV2 and TRDJ1, with TRDD3 matching 12 bases. As TCRdb names no J gene, one was assigned here on the basis of a DNA match to germline. The CDR3 is 19 amino acids. CDR1 and CDR2 (germline): GEAIGNYY, EKD. V lost 0 bases and J lost 5; bases outside the gene matches: 15. CDR3 residues: CACDTLPPGGYGSTDKLIF. CDR3 coding DNA: TGTGCCTGTGACACCCTGCCTCCTGGGGGATACGGAAGCACTGATAAACTCATCTTT.

Remarks on this clone: TCRdb pairs this DNA with a much larger clone's protein that differs at residue 8, likely a read error; the protein shown was translated from the DNA. This chain connects TRDV1 to TRDJ1; D unresolved. TCRdb is silent on the J gene; assignment here came from matching the DNA to germline. Trimming cost V 0 bases and J 10 bases, with 12 bases left between them. The CDR3 runs 13 residues. Germline loops: CDR1 TSWWSYY, CDR2 QGS. CDR3: CALGELWAPRLIF. DNA of the CDR3: TGTGCTCTTGGGGAACTATGGGCCCCCCGACTCATCTTT.

A note on this clone: The TCRdb protein comes from a much larger clone and disagrees with this DNA's translation at residue 8, likely due to a read error; the protein given here is derived from the DNA. The V gene is TRDV1, the J gene TRDJ1; 7 bases are a match to TRDD3. Germline V gene lookup returns CDR1 TSWWSYY and CDR2 QGS. The CDR3 covers 18 residues. V lost 2 bases, J lost 0 bases, and 12 bases stayed unmatched. CDR3 in amino acids: CALGELEWGRRYTDKLIF. DNA of the CDR3: TGTGCTCTTGGGGAATTAGAGTGGGGGAGGAGGTACACCGATAAACTCATCTTT.

This clone has just a few counts. This DNA translates differently at residue 10 from the TCRdb protein, which is that of a much larger clone; a read error is likely, and the protein shown is the DNA's own translation. The V gene reported is TRDV1; the J gene is uncalled. This CDR3 comprises 14 residues. CDR1 TSWWSYY and CDR2 QGS come from the germline V gene. DNA for the CDR3: TGTGCTCTTGGGGAACCAATTAGGTCCAATAACCTCATCTTT. It codes for CALGEPIRSNNLIF.

There are a few counts of this clone. The translation of this DNA and the TCRdb protein of a much larger clone differ at residue 6, probably owing to a read error; the protein shown here is translated from the DNA. The rearrangement uses TRDV2 and TRDJ1; 11 bases match TRDD3. The J gene, missing from TCRdb, was assigned here through DNA to germline matching. V shed 2 bases and J 0 bases; nucleotides not matched to a gene: 16. The V gene's germline CDR1 is GEAIGNYY and CDR2 EKD. The CDR3 extends over 20 amino acids. CDR3 coding DNA: TGTGCCTGTGACAAGATCTCGGTACTGGGGGATAGCCCGTACACCGATAAACTCATCTTT. It is translated as CACDKISVLGDSPYTDKLIF.